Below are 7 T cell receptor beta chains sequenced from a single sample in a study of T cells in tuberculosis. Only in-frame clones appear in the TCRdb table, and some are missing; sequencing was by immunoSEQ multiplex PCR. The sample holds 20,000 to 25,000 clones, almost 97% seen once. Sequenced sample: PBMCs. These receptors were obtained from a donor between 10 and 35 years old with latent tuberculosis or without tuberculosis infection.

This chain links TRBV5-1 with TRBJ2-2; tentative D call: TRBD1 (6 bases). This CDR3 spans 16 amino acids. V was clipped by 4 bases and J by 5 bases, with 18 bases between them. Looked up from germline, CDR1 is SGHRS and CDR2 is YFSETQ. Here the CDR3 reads CASSAAGTHTTGELFF. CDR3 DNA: TGCGCCAGCAGCGCCGCTGGGACACACACTACCGGGGAGCTGTTTTTT.

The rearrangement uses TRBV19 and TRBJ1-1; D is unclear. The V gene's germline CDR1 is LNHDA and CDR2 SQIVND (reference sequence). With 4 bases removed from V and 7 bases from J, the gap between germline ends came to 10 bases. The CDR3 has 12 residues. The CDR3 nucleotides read TGTGCCAGTAGTACGCTCCAGGTTGAAGCTTTCTTT. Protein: CASSTLQVEAFF.

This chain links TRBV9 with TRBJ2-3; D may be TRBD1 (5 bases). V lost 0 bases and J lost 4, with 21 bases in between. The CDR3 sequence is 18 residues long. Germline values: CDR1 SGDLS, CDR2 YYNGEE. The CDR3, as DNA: TGTGCCAGCAGCGTAGACGACAGAGTTCTACCGCATCCAGATACGCAGTATTTT. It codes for CASSVDDRVLPHPDTQYF. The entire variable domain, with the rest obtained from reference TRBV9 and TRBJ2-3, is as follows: DSGVTQTPKHLITATGQRVTLRCSPRSGDLSVYWYQQSLDQGLQFLIQYYNGEERAKGNILERFSAQQFPDLHSELNLSSLELGDSALYFCASSVDDRVLPHPDTQYFGPGTRLTVL.

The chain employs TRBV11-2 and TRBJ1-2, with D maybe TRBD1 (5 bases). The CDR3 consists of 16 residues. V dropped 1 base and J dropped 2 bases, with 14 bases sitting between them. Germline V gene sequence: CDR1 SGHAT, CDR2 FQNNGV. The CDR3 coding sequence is TGTGCCAGCAGCTTAGCGCCGGGGGTGTACAACTATGGCTACACCTTC. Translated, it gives CASSLAPGVYNYGYTF.

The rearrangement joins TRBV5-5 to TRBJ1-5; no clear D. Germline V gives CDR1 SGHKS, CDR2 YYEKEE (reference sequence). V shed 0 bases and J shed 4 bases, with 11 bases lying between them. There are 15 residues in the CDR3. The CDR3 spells CASSLDAVRNQPQHF. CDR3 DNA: TGTGCCAGCAGCTTGGATGCTGTGAGGAATCAGCCCCAGCATTTT.

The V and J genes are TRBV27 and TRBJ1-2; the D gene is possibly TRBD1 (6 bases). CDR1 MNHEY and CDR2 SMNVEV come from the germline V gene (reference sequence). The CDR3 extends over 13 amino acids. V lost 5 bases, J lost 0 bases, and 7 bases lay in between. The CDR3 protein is CASSNRANYGYTF. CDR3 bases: TGTGCCAGCAGTAACAGGGCTAACTATGGCTACACCTTC.

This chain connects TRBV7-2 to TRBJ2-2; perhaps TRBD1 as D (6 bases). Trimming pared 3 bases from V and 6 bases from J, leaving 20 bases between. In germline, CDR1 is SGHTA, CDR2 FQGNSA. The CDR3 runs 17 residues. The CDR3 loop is CASSFIPAATGPGELFF. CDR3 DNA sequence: TGTGCCAGCAGCTTTATACCCGCGGCCACAGGGCCCGGGGAGCTGTTTTTT. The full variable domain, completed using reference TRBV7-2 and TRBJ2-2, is GAGVSQSPSNKVTEKGKDVELRCDPISGHTALYWYRQSLGQGLEFLIYFQGNSAPDKSGLPSDRFSAERTGGSVSTLTIQRTQQEDSAVYLCASSFIPAATGPGELFFGEGSRLTVL.